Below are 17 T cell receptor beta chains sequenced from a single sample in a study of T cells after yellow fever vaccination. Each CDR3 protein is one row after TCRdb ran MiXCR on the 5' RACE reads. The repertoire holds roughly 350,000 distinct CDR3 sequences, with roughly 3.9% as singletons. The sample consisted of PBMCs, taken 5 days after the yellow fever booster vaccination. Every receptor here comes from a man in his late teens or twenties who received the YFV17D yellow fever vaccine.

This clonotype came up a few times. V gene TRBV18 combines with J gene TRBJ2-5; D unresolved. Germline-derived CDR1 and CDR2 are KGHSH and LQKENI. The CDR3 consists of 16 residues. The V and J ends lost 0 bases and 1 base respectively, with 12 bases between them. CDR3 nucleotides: TGTGCCAGCTCACCACCGTTCCGAGATCGCCAAGAGACCCAGTACTTC. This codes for CASSPPFRDRQETQYF.

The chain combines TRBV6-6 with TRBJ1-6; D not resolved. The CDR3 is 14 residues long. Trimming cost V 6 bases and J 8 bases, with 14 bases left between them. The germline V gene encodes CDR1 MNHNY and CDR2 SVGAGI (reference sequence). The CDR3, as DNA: TGTGCCAGCAGATCCGTACAGATAGATTCACCCCTCCACTTT. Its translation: CASRSVQIDSPLHF.

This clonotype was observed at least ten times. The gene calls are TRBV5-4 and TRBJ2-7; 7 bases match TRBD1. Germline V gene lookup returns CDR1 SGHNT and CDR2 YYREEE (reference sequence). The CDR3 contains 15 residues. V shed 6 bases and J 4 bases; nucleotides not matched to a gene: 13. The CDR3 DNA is TGTGCCAGCACCCACTCCGGGACAGCGTCATACGAGCAGTACTTC. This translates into CASTHSGTASYEQYF. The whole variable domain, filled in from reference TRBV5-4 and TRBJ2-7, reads ETGVTQSPTHLIKTRGQQVTLRCSSQSGHNTVSWYQQALGQGPQFIFQYYREEENGRGNFPPRFSGLQFPNYSSELNVNALELDDSALYLCASTHSGTASYEQYFGPGTRLTVT.

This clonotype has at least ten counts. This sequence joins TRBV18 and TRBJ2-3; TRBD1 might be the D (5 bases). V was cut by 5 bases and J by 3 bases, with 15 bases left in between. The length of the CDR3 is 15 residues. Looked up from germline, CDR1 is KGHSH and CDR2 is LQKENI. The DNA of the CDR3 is TGTGCCAGCTCAATTCCAGTGGGGCTGACAGATACGCAGTATTTT. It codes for CASSIPVGLTDTQYF.

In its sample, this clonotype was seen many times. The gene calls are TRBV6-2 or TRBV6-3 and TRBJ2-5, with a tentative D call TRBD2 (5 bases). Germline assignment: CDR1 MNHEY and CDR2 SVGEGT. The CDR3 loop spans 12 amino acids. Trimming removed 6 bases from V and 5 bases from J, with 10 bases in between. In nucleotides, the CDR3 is TGTGCCAGCAGCCCCGGACTGGAGACCCAGTACTTC. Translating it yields CASSPGLETQYF.

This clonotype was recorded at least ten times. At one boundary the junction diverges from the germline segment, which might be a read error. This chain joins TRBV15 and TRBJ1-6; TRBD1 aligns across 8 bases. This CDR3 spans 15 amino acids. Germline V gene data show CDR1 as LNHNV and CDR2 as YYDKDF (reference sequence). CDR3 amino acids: CATSRATTGDSPLHF. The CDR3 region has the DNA TGTGCCACCAGCAGAGCAACGACAGGGGATTCTCCCCTCCACTTT.

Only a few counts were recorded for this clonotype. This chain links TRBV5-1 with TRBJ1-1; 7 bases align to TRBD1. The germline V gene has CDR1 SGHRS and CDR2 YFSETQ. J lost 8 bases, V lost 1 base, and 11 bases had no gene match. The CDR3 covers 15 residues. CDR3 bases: TGCGCCAGCAGCTTGAGGGGGTTCGGGACAGTAGAAGCTTTCTTT. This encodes CASSLRGFGTVEAFF.

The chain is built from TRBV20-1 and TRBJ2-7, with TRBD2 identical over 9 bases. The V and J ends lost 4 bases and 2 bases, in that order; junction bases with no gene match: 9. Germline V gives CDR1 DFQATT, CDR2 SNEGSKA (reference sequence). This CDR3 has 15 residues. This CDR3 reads CSATTGRGGTYEQYF. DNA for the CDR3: TGCAGTGCTACCACTGGGCGGGGGGGCACCTACGAGCAGTACTTC.

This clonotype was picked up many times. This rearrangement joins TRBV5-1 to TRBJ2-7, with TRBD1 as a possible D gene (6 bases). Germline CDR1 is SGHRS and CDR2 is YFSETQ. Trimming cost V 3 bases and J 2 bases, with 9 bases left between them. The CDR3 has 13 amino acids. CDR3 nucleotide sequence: TGCGCCAGCAGCTGGGACAACACCTACGAGCAGTACTTC. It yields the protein CASSWDNTYEQYF.

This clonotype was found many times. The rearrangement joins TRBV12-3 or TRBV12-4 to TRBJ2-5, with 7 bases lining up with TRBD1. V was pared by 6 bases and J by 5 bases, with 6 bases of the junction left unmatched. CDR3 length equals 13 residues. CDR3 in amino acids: CASSPDRAETQYF. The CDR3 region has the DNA TGTGCCAGCAGCCCAGACAGGGCGGAGACCCAGTACTTC.

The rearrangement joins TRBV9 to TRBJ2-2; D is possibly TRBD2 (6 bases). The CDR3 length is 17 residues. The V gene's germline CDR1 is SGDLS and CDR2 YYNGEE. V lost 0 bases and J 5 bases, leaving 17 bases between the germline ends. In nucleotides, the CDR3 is TGTGCCAGCAGCGTAGGTGGGGGGTATTTCAGGACCGGGGAGCTGTTTTTT. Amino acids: CASSVGGGYFRTGELFF.

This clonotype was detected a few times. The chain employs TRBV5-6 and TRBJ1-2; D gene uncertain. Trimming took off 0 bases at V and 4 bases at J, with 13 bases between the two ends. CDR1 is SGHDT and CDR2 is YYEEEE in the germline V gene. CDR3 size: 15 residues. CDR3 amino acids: CASSLGAAGPYGYTF. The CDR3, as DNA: TGTGCCAGCAGCTTGGGGGCAGCAGGACCCTATGGCTACACCTTC.

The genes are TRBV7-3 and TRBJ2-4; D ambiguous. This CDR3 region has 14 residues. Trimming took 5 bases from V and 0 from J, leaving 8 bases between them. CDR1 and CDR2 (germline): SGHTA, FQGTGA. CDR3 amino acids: CASSQLTAKNIQYF. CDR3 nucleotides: TGTGCCAGCAGCCAACTGACAGCCAAAAACATTCAGTACTTC.

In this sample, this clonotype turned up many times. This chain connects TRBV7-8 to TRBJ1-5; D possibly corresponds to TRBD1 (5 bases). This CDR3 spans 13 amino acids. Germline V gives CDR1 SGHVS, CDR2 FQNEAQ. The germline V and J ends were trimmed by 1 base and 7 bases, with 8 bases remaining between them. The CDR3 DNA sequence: TGTGCCAGCAGCTTAGGCGGGGGGCAGCCCCAGCATTTT. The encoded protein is CASSLGGGQPQHF.

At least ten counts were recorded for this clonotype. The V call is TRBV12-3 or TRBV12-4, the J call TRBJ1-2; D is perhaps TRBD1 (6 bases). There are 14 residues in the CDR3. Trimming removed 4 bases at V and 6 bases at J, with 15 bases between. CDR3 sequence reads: CASSSHRVKDGYTF. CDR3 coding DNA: TGTGCCAGCAGTTCACACAGGGTTAAGGATGGCTACACCTTC.

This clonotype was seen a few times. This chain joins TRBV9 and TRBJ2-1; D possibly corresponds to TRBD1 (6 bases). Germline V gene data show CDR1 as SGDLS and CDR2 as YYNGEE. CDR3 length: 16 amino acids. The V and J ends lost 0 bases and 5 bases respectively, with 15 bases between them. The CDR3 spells CASSVEGSRGNNEQFF. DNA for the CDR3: TGTGCCAGCAGCGTAGAAGGGAGTAGGGGGAACAATGAGCAGTTCTTC. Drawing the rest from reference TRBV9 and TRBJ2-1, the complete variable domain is DSGVTQTPKHLITATGQRVTLRCSPRSGDLSVYWYQQSLDQGLQFLIQYYNGEERAKGNILERFSAQQFPDLHSELNLSSLELGDSALYFCASSVEGSRGNNEQFFGPGTRLTVL.

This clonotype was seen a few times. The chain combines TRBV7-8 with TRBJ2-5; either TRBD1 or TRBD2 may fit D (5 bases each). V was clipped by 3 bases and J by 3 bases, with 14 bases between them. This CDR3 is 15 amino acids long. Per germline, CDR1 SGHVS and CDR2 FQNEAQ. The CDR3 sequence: CASSLLGRSKETQYF. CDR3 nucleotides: TGTGCCAGCAGCTTGTTGGGACGCAGCAAAGAGACCCAGTACTTC.